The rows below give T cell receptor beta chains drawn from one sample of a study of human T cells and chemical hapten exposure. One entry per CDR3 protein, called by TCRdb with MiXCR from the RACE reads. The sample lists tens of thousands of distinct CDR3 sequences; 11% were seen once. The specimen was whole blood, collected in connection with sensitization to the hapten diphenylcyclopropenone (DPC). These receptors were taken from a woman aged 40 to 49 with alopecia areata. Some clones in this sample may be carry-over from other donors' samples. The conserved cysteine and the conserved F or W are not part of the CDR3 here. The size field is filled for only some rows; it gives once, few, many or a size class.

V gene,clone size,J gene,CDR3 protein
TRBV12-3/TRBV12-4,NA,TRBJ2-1,ASSFPGGDNEQF
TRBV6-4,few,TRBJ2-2,ASSEWGSGNTGELF
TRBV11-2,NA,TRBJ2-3,ASSRAAGKDTQY
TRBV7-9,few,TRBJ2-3,ASSLKGRPMGPLSTDTQY
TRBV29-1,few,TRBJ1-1,SGRNLNTEAF
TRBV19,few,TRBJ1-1,ASSFGTFTEAF
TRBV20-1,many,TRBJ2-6,SARDRGAANVLT
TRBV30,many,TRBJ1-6,AGEASGNSPLH
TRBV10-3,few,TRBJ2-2,ATTGGVANTGELF
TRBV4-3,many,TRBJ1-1,ASSPEGAGGTEAF
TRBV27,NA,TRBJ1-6,ASSFSHRDNSPLH
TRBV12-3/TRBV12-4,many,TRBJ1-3,ASDPGNTIY
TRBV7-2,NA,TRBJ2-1,ASSLIRADEQF
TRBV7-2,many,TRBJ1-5,ASSLATGINQPQH
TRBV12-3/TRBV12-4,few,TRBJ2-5,ASSLPFQETQY
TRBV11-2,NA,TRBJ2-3,ASSSTRTASDTQY
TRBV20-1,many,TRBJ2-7,SAGTSGKAYEQY
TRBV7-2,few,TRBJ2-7,ASSFRTSGSKGSYEQY
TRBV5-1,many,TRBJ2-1,ASSPRGPSDQRINEQF
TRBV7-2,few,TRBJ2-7,ASSLLAGPPYYEQY
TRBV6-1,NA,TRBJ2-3,ASRGTSANTQY
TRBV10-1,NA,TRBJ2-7,ASSEAKHYEQY
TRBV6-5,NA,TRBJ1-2,ASSYSIGTGFGYT
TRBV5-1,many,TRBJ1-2,ASSETGTYGYT
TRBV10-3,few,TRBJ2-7,AISESGTGRPYEQY
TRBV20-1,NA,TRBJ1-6,SALGPNSPLH
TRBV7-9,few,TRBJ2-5,ASSSSREQETQY
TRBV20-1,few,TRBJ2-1,SARGERPEQF
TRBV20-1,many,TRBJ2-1,SAGDPGPQLLGEQF
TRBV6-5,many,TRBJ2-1,ASSAAGRSYNEQF
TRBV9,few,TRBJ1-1,ASSVAVGDRRDTEAF
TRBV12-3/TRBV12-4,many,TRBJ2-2,ASSLRPAGELF
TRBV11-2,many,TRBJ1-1,ASSLSPTNTEAF
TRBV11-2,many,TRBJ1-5,ASSHDRGDQPQH
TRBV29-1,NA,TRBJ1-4,SARTGGVSEKLF